Presented here are 16 T cell receptor beta chains from one specimen sequenced in a study of blood T cell repertoires in COVID-19. Method: immunoSEQ multiplex PCR; TCRdb's copy keeps in-frame clones and lacks some. The sample holds over 250,000 clones, 89% seen once. Sequencing input: peripheral blood. These receptors were collected from a woman aged 55-69 years with acute or convalescent COVID-19.

The rearrangement joins TRBV9 to TRBJ2-1; a possible D gene is TRBD2 (6 bases). V was cut by 1 base and J by 7 bases, with 15 bases left in between. Germline CDR1 is SGDLS and CDR2 is YYNGEE. The CDR3 loop spans 15 amino acids. The CDR3 DNA is TGTGCCAGCAGCGTATCCGGGAGATACGATAATGAGCAGTTCTTC. Its translation: CASSVSGRYDNEQFF.

This clone was found a few times. The J gene is TRBJ1-2, the V gene TRBV6-5; 9 nucleotides match TRBD1. The CDR3 contains 15 residues. Germline V gene lookup returns CDR1 MNHEY and CDR2 SVGAGI. Losses at the gene ends were 7 bases for V and 4 bases for J; bases not matched to a gene: 10. CDR3 DNA: TGTGCCAGCACCTCCGGAGGGACAGGGCGCTATGGCTACACCTTC. Its protein product is CASTSGGTGRYGYTF.

V gene TRBV28 combines with J gene TRBJ1-2; TRBD1 matches 9 bases. This CDR3 comprises 15 residues. V gave up 6 bases and J gave up 13 bases; unmatched junction bases: 18. Germline V gene sequence: CDR1 MDHEN, CDR2 SYDVKM. The CDR3 DNA sequence: TGTGCCAGCAGACCCGGACAGGGGCTCCGGGTTCGCGGCACCTTC. Protein product: CASRPGQGLRVRGTF.

This clone was seen just once. This sequence joins TRBV20-1 and TRBJ2-4; D is possibly TRBD1 (7 bases). Germline loops: CDR1 DFQATT, CDR2 SNEGSKA (reference sequence). Trimming took off 3 bases at V and 0 bases at J, with 18 bases between the two ends. This CDR3 contains 17 residues. CDR3 in amino acids: CSASNQGGRLAKNIQYF. The CDR3 DNA reads as TGCAGTGCTAGTAACCAGGGGGGCAGACTAGCCAAAAACATTCAGTACTTC.

The chain carries TRBV5-1 and TRBJ2-7; the match to TRBD1 covers 12 bases. The germline gives CDR1 SGHRS, CDR2 YFSETQ. This CDR3 has 18 residues. V trimming: 3 bases; J trimming: 1 base; junction bases outside the gene matches: 11. CDR3 loop: CASSSTRDRGRRSYEQYF. As DNA, the CDR3 is TGCGCCAGCAGCTCGACCCGGGACAGGGGGCGAAGGTCCTACGAGCAGTACTTC.

The CDR3 reads CASSLTGTGEHQPQHF. Written as DNA, the CDR3 is TGTGCCAGCAGCTTAACCGGGACAGGTGAGCATCAGCCCCAGCATTTT. The chain links TRBV5-6 to TRBJ1-5; TRBD1 matches at 8 bases. CDR1 SGHDT and CDR2 YYEEEE come from the germline V gene. The trim removed 2 bases at V and 5 bases at J, leaving 9 bases unmatched. The CDR3 sequence is 16 residues long.

The chain couples TRBV13 to TRBJ1-1; a weak D match, TRBD1 (5 bases). V lost 0 bases, J lost 12 bases, and 11 bases lay in between. Germline loops: CDR1 PRHDT, CDR2 FYEKMQ (reference sequence). The CDR3 loop spans 12 amino acids. The CDR3 DNA reads TGTGCCAGCAGCTTAGGCCGGGGGGTAACTTTCTTT. It is translated as CASSLGRGVTFF.

The chain uses TRBV6-4 and TRBJ2-2; 9 bases agree with TRBD1. The V and J ends lost 5 bases and 2 bases, in that order; junction bases with no gene match: 6. The CDR3 length is 16 residues. In germline, CDR1 is MRHNA, CDR2 SNTAGT. The CDR3 DNA follows: TGTGCCAGCAGTAGGACAGGGGCCACAAACACCGGGGAGCTGTTTTTT. Amino acids: CASSRTGATNTGELFF.

The rearrangement joins TRBV28 to TRBJ1-6; no clear D. V was trimmed by 5 bases and J by 10 bases, leaving 21 bases between them. The length of the CDR3 is 16 residues. CDR1 is MDHEN and CDR2 is SYDVKM in the germline V gene. The CDR3 DNA follows: TGTGCCAGCAGTGTACTGAGGGTCTTGGCTGGCTCACCCCTCCACTTT. Encoded protein: CASSVLRVLAGSPLHF.

This rearrangement joins TRBV5-4 to TRBJ1-1; possibly TRBD1 for D (5 bases). In germline, CDR1 is SGHNT, CDR2 YYREEE (reference sequence). This CDR3 contains 13 residues. Trimming took 2 bases from V and 7 from J, leaving 12 bases between them. The DNA for the CDR3 is TGTGCCAGCAGCTTTAGACAGAAGGGTGAAGCTTTCTTT. Its protein product is CASSFRQKGEAFF.

The DNA for the CDR3 is TGTGCCAGCAGCCGCCGGACAGCGGACTATAATTCACCCCTCCACTTT. It specifies CASSRRTADYNSPLHF. The genes are TRBV3-1 (or the pseudogene TRBV3-2) and TRBJ1-6, with a possible D match to TRBD1 (6 bases). CDR1 is LGHDT, CDR2 YNNKEL, per germline (reference sequence). CDR3 size: 16 residues. Trimming removed 4 bases at V and 3 bases at J, with 13 bases between.

V gene TRBV4-3 combines with J gene TRBJ2-1; 9 bases map to TRBD1. Germline trimming cut 3 bases from V and 5 bases from J; bases unmatched to any gene: 2. There are 14 residues in the CDR3. Germline V gene data show CDR1 as LGHNA and CDR2 as YSLEER. The DNA for the CDR3 is TGCGCCAGCAGCCAGAGACAGGGGGACAATGAGCAGTTCTTC. This gives the protein CASSQRQGDNEQFF.

The rearrangement joins TRBV2 to TRBJ1-2; 7 bases line up with TRBD1. With V trimmed by 2 bases and J by 3 bases, 6 bases remained unmatched. The CDR3 spans 15 residues. CDR1 is SNHLY and CDR2 is FYNNEI in the germline V gene. The CDR3 sequence: CASSESSGGYYGYTF. The CDR3 DNA follows: TGTGCCAGCAGTGAATCCTCAGGGGGGTACTATGGCTACACCTTC.

This clone is a singleton in its sample. The V call is TRBV13, the J call TRBJ1-1; 7 nucleotides line up with TRBD1. Per germline, CDR1 PRHDT and CDR2 FYEKMQ (reference sequence). The CDR3 is 14 amino acids. Germline trimming cut 0 bases from V and 3 bases from J; bases unmatched to any gene: 1. CDR3: CASSLGTGYTEAFF. The DNA of the CDR3 is TGTGCCAGCAGCTTAGGGACAGGGTACACTGAAGCTTTCTTT.

The chain joins TRBV10-2 to TRBJ2-2, with a possible D match to TRBD1 (5 bases). CDR3 length equals 14 residues. Trimming stripped 10 bases from V and 4 bases from J, with 16 bases between. CDR1 and CDR2 from the germline V gene are WSHSY and SAAADI. CDR3 sequence reads: CATAQGWGTGELFF. CDR3 in DNA: TGCGCCACCGCTCAGGGTTGGGGCACCGGGGAGCTGTTTTTT.

The chain has TRBV4-1 and TRBJ1-1, with D uncertain. Per germline, CDR1 MGHRA and CDR2 YSYEKL. Trimming took 4 bases from V and 5 from J, leaving 11 bases between them. There are 13 residues in the CDR3. The CDR3 is CASSLSHGTEAFF. CDR3 nucleotide sequence: TGCGCCAGCAGCCTCTCCCACGGGACTGAAGCTTTCTTT.